Below are 10 T cell receptor beta chains sequenced from a single sample in a study of OX40 agonist ivuxolimab in advanced cancers. Assay: immunoSEQ multiplex PCR; the TCRdb copy retains only in-frame clones and omits some. The data contain tens of thousands of clones, just under 90% of them singletons. This specimen was CD4+ or CD8+ T cells sorted from blood, taken in a trial of the OX40 agonist ivuxolimab. The receptors originated from an adult with an advanced solid tumor such as melanoma, head and neck, liver or kidney cancer.

V gene TRBV28 combines with J gene TRBJ2-5; D possibly corresponds to TRBD2 (5 bases). The DNA end is more similar to TRBJ2-7, so the J call may be wrong. The CDR3 is 14 amino acids. Germline CDR1 MDHEN, CDR2 SYDVKM. CDR3 sequence: CASLDYRISYEQYF. The CDR3, as DNA: TGTGCCAGTCTAGACTACCGTATTTCCTACGAGCAGTACTTC.

The genes are TRBV6-1 and TRBJ2-7; 10 bases map to TRBD1. J was trimmed by 6 bases and V by 8 bases; bases with no gene match: 7. The CDR3 is made up of 13 amino acids. Per germline, CDR1 MNHNS and CDR2 SASEGT. CDR3 region: CASQDRGYIEQYF. In DNA form, the CDR3 reads TGTGCCAGCCAGGACAGGGGGTATATCGAGCAGTACTTC.

This CDR3 reads CASSAGQGNEAFF. The CDR3 nucleotides are TGTGCCAGTAGTGCAGGACAGGGGAATGAAGCTTTCTTT. The genes are TRBV19 and TRBJ1-1; 9 nucleotides line up with TRBD1. Germline V CDR1 and CDR2: LNHDA, SQIVND (reference sequence). With 5 bases clipped from V and 7 bases from J, the junction kept 5 bases outside the gene matches. CDR3 length: 13 amino acids.

V and J are TRBV6-1 and TRBJ1-2; D not resolved. The V gene's germline CDR1 is MNHNS and CDR2 SASEGT. Deletions cut 4 bases from V and 4 bases from J, with 10 bases between. The CDR3 has 13 amino acids. CDR3 in amino acids: CASSAFPSYGYTF. The CDR3, as DNA: TGTGCCAGCAGTGCGTTCCCTTCCTATGGCTACACCTTC.

The sample holds one count of this clone. The gene calls are TRBV25-1 and TRBJ1-1, with D hard to call. Trimming removed 7 bases at V and 6 bases at J, with 15 bases between. Germline V gene sequence: CDR1 MGHDK, CDR2 SYGVNS. The CDR3 contains 13 residues. CDR3 sequence (DNA): TGTGCCAGCATTTCAATGAGGAAACCTGAAGCTTTCTTT. Translation gives CASISMRKPEAFF.

Comment on this clone: A read error may produce the germline difference seen at one junction end. The chain links TRBV2 to TRBJ1-5, with D perhaps matching TRBD1 (6 bases). Looked up from germline, CDR1 is SNHLY and CDR2 is FYNNEI. The CDR3 is 11 residues long. CDR3 nucleotides: TGTGCCAGCAGTGAGGGTGGGACAATGTATTTT. Translation gives CASSEGGTMYF.

The chain links TRBV10-2 to TRBJ1-2; no clear D gene. The CDR3 loop spans 13 amino acids. Germline V gene lookup returns CDR1 WSHSY and CDR2 SAAADI. Deletions cut 1 base from V and 6 bases from J, with 9 bases between. CDR3 in DNA: TGCGCCAGCAGTGAGTTGGCGGACCATGGCTACACCTTC. It specifies CASSELADHGYTF.

The chain employs TRBV9 and TRBJ2-2, with 7 bases aligning to TRBD1. V was pared by 1 base and J by 0 bases, with 6 bases of the junction left unmatched. The CDR3 loop spans 17 amino acids. From germline, CDR1 is SGDLS and CDR2 YYNGEE. In DNA, the CDR3 is TGTGCCAGCAGCGTATCGTTGACAGGGACGAACACCGGGGAGCTGTTTTTT. Its translation: CASSVSLTGTNTGELFF.

This chain uses TRBV23-1 with TRBJ1-3; 7 nucleotides agree with TRBD1. TRBV23-1 is an ORF for which the function is uncertain. V shed 11 bases and J 0 bases; nucleotides not matched to a gene: 13. The CDR3 extends over 16 amino acids. The CDR3 protein is CAPRDSPKSSGNTIYF. The CDR3 bases are TGCGCCCCCCGGGACAGCCCTAAGAGCTCTGGAAACACCATATATTTT.

The J gene is TRBJ2-1, the V gene TRBV14, with 8 nucleotides matching TRBD2. The CDR3 length is 18 residues. The germline V gene has CDR1 SGHDN and CDR2 FVKESK. Germline trimming cut 0 bases from V and 9 bases from J; bases unmatched to any gene: 16. CDR3 region: CASSQDSGLAVLKAEQFF. The DNA for the CDR3 is TGTGCCAGCAGCCAAGATTCTGGACTAGCTGTCCTGAAGGCTGAGCAGTTCTTC. The full variable domain, with the rest looked up from reference TRBV14 and TRBJ2-1, is EAGVTQFPSHSVIEKGQTVTLRCDPISGHDNLYWYRRVMGKEIKFLLHFVKESKQDESGMPNNRFLAERTGGTYSTLKVQPAELEDSGVYFCASSQDSGLAVLKAEQFFGPGTRLTVL.